This T cell receptor beta chain is from a study of T cell repertoires in cytomegalovirus infection. In regard to this clonotype: What it recognizes is unknown.

TCRdb reprocessed the reads via MiXCR and lists one record per CDR3 protein. The profile covers a few hundred thousand distinct CDR3 sequences, with under 45% appearing a single time and about 45% taken by the ten largest. Germline V gene lookup returns CDR1 SQVTM and CDR2 ANQGSEA. The CDR3 has 10 residues. V was pared by 6 bases and J by 8 bases, with 2 bases of the junction left unmatched. This clonotype was obtained from a human donor in good health (CMV status not recorded). Some clones in this sample may be carry-over from other donors' samples. This material consisted of cultured PBMCs, taken from culture after CMV antigen stimulation. The chain links TRBV29-1 to TRBJ1-1; 8 bases are a match to TRBD1. The CDR3 spells CSVDRAEAFF. The CDR3 coding sequence is TGCAGCGTGGACAGGGCGGAAGCTTTCTTT.